This T cell receptor (beta chain) was captured in a study of glioma-infiltrating T cells. TCR alpha and beta CDR3 regions were amplified from RNA using iRepertoire nested multiplex PCR. TCRdb re-analysed the multiplex PCR reads in MiXCR, keeping a single row per CDR3 protein. The sample shows approximately 140,000 distinct CDR3 sequences, about 25% of them seen only once. Germline loops: CDR1 LGHDT, CDR2 YNNKEL (reference sequence). The V and J ends lost 3 bases and 2 bases respectively, with 14 bases between them. This CDR3 is 15 amino acids long. The gene calls are TRBV3-1 and TRBJ2-7; no definite D call. The receptor was isolated from a human donor with low-grade glioma or glioblastoma, undergoing nonglioma brain surgery, or in good health (not recorded which). Sample: glioma tissue, nonneoplastic brain tissue, or PBMCs (not recorded which). Written as DNA, the CDR3 is TGTGCCAGCAGCCATTGGGCAGATCGGACCTACGAGCAGTACGTC. Translated, it gives CASSHWADRTYEQYV.